This T cell receptor (beta chain) was documented in a study of long-term antiretroviral therapy in people with HIV (dated by TCRdb to between 2021 and 2022). For the study in its entirety: The earliest samples were collected approximately a decade before the 2015 WHO recommendation for immediate ART, a period when ART was typically delayed until CD4 counts fell. A retrospective serial study tested whether ART initiation and durable HIV suppression were associated with changes in peripheral blood TRB repertoire composition and diversity. From 30 adults with confirmed HIV infection, the cohort provided 150 to 200 cryopreserved PBMC samples, gathered serially across a mean of approximately six years (range 1-12). Among the 30 to 35 participants with HIV, ten to eleven were female. Test extractions of a monoclonal T-cell line alongside a few dozen polyclonal samples showed no cross-contamination during QIAcube processing. The paper's findings and limits, for the study overall: Unsorted PBMC were profiled instead of sorted CD4+ and CD8+ T cells because pre-ART samples had limited cell numbers. The samples span the years 2004 to 2017, and the ART regimens used at that time may not be as effective as current regimens. Starting ART was linked to a significant rise in TRB diversity, yet even with long-term ART the diversity remained significantly lower than in transplant donor controls. Inferences about post-ART repertoire changes were limited because no data were available on ART adherence, viral resistance or therapy changes. Expanded TRB clones identified before ART initiation dominated the repertoire at all time points, although this dominance fluctuated and declined in many PLHIV after ART. HIV repertoires had narrower CDR3 length ranges than controls, and the network structure suggested an antigen-experienced repertoire that shifted only slightly toward naive after ART. Owing to limited PBMC availability, only the TCR beta chain was sequenced, without alpha chain pairing.

Comments on this clone: The specificity of this receptor is unknown. No base quality values were provided; no much bigger clone lies one nucleotide off.

Participants were included only if at least one PBMC sample before ART initiation and at least two post-ART samples were available. Every participant with HIV received treatment in the United States of America. Before DNA extraction, cryopreserved samples containing roughly 0.85-11 million PBMC were thawed and washed. At the time of the earliest PBMC sample, participants with HIV were aged between roughly 20 and 55 years. PBMC samples were contributed by each participant from 1-4 timepoints before ART initiation and 2-8 timepoints after ART initiation, with a median of 7 samples. Serial HIV viral load, CD4+ T-cell count, ART history and demographic data were obtained for every participant. Genomic DNA was extracted from unsorted PBMC with a Qiagen kit on a QIAcube, with processing performed in batches of 12 samples. Sequencing of the TRB variable region was done with the immunoSEQ hsTCRB v3.0 assay at survey level resolution. The targeted TRB sequencing depth was about 35,000-55,000 T-cell genomes per sample. TRB libraries were pooled and sequenced on an Illumina MiSeq using a v3 150-cycle kit. The authors processed their data as follows. Analysis of repertoires was carried out in R inside a reproducible Nextflow workflow spanning QC, data transformation and analysis. LymphoSeq2, an R package for exploring AIRR-Seq data, was used to implement custom analyses. After excluding several samples that yielded fewer than 5000 total TRB sequences, 188 HIV repertoires remained for analysis. Among the approximately 190 HIV repertoires that were kept, 59 were collected before ART initiation and over 120 were collected after ART initiation. Each repertoire was downsampled to 5000 TRB nucleotide sequences, and summary statistics were averaged across 100 downsampling iterations. Only TRB sequences with CDR3 regions of at least seven amino acids were retained for analysis. Diversity was assessed using a clonality score derived from Shannon entropy and using the Gini coefficient. In the repertoire networks, any two of the top 5000 CDR3 amino acid sequences were linked whenever the two sequences differed by an edit distance of one. For TRB CDR3 amino acid sequences, antigen specificity groups and MHC restriction were predicted with GLIPH2. Known CMV, EBV, HIV or tissue antigen associations were flagged by matching CDR3 amino acid sequences against VDJdb and McPAS-TCR. Pre-ART, post-ART and control groups were compared with Wilcoxon signed-rank tests and Holm-Bonferroni correction. Imported from immuneACCESS, the table was reduced by TCRdb to in-frame sequences with V and J called. These copies leave out some clones; in studies compared against another copy, an unresolved V gene accounts for under half, and the cause of the remainder is not known. V and J calls and clone size follow that table, whereas D and trimming were derived from the DNA. This sample gives tens of thousands of clones in total; 76% of them show up just once. Clones ranked in the top ten supply 11% of the sample.

The CDR3 holds 14 amino acids from the cysteine to the phenylalanine. The retained sequence is limited to the CDR3, 42 bases, with the frame set at the first base. As encoded in the germline V gene, CDR1 is MNHEY while CDR2 is SVGAGI. The trim is 2 bases for V and 5 bases for J, with a gap of 12 bases between the germline ends. The receptor chain draws on TRBV6-5 and TRBJ1-1; a tentative D match to TRBD1 spans 5 bases. The sequences come from unsorted PBMCs, collected 1.1 years before starting antiretroviral therapy. The origin of this receptor is a middle-aged woman with HIV. The CDR3 region has the sequence CASSYVGGDTEAFF. The sequenced DNA: TGTGCCAGCAGTTACGTCGGGGGTGATACTGAAGCTTTCTTT.